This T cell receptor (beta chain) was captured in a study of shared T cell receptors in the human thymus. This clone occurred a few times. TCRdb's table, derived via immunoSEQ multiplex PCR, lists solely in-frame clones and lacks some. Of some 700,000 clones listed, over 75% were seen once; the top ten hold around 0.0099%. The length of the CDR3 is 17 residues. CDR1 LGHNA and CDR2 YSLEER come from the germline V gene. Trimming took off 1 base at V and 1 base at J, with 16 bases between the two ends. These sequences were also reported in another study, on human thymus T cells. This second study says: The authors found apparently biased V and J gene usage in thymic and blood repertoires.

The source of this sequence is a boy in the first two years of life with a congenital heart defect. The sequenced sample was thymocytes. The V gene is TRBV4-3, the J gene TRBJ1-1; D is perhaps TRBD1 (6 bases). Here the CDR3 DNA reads TGCGCCAGCAGCCAAGTTGAGGCAGGGGTGAAGAACACTGAAGCTTTCTTT. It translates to CASSQVEAGVKNTEAFF.